This T cell receptor beta chain was found in a study of shared clonotypes between healthy human individuals. Turning to the study itself: CD4 naive and memory got three plates each, CD8 naive two, CD8 memory one.

Notes on this clone: As yet, its antigen is unknown. The sample contains more than one DNA sequence encoding this CDR3.

Terminally differentiated effector memory CD45RA+ cells were excluded by CCR7 positive selection of CD45RO-negative cells. Whole-study results and caveats: Generally, estimated richness proved larger in naive subsets than it did in memory subsets.

The CDR3 runs to 13 residues. The V segment lost 4 bases and the J segment 3 bases; nucleotides outside the gene matches: 4. Germline loops: CDR1 SGHRS, CDR2 YFSETQ. Only in-frame clones appear in the TCRdb table, and some are missing; sequencing was by immunoSEQ multiplex PCR. The repertoire consists of about 2,100,000 clones, with about 93% occurring once and the leading ten covering 1.5% to 2%. The J gene is TRBJ2-7, the V gene TRBV5-1, with 7 bases fitting TRBD1. Sample: naive CD8+ T cells from PBMCs. This receptor was taken from a man aged 18-30 years in good health. Some clones in this sample may be carry-over from other donors' samples. The CDR3 DNA reads TGCGCCAGCAGCCACGGGACAGACTACGAGCAGTACTTC. It yields the protein CASSHGTDYEQYF.